This T cell receptor (beta chain) was found in a study of radiotherapy plus CTLA-4 blockade in lung cancer (dated by TCRdb to between 2018 and 2020). Study-level background: Objective responses were observed in more than 15% of enrolled patients, and disease control was achieved in 31%. On the study overall, not on this receptor specifically: The strongest predictors of response, as reported, were early dynamic changes in blood T cell clones along with a rise in serum interferon-beta after radiation. TCR clones derived from tumors expanded in peripheral blood after treatment with radiotherapy and ipilimumab.

The study tested focal radiation therapy combined with CTLA-4 blockade (ipilimumab) in patients with chemo-refractory metastatic non-small-cell lung cancer. Note on this clone: Its antigen is not yet known. No much larger clone exists at a distance of one base, and base qualities are not known.

For CDR1 and CDR2, the germline V gene lists MNHEY and SVGAGI. Between the V and J ends, shortened by 6 bases and 8 bases respectively, the junction contains 19 bases. The CDR3 runs 14 amino acids, cysteine and phenylalanine included. Only the CDR3 DNA stays, 42 bases, in frame from base 1. The library came from the immunoSEQ multiplex PCR assay. Drawn from immuneACCESS, this table holds only the in-frame rearrangements with V and J called that TCRdb kept. Clones are partly lost; checked studies trace under half to an unresolved V gene and leave the rest unexplained. This sample comprises 110,000 or so clones, around 75% of them detected only once. The biggest ten clones account for over 4% of the sample.

The chain employs TRBV6-5 and TRBJ1-2, with the D gene too uncertain to name. This receptor was obtained from a human donor with non-small cell lung cancer who had a partial response to radiotherapy plus ipilimumab. The sequencing here drew on peripheral blood, taken from a patient treated with radiotherapy plus ipilimumab. The CDR3 in this case is CASSSAAGIRGYTF. DNA sequence: TGTGCCAGCAGCTCGGCGGCCGGTATCCGGGGCTACACCTTC.